This TCR beta chain was sequenced in a study of glioma-infiltrating T cells. Using RNA template, CDR3s of TCR alpha and beta were amplified with iRepertoire arm-PCR. Each CDR3 protein is one row after TCRdb ran MiXCR on the multiplex PCR reads. Altogether under 150,000 distinct CDR3 sequences are present, 24% being singletons, with the ten largest covering roughly 29%. This clonotype showed up many times. Per the germline V gene, CDR1 is DFQATT and CDR2 is SNEGSKA (reference sequence). Trimming stripped 0 bases from V and 0 bases from J, with 6 bases between. The CDR3 sequence is 14 residues long. The specimen was glioma tissue, nonneoplastic brain tissue, or PBMCs (not recorded which). The V gene is TRBV20-1, the J gene TRBJ2-1; TRBD2 is a possible D gene (6 bases). This clonotype originated in a human donor with low-grade glioma or glioblastoma, undergoing nonglioma brain surgery, or in good health (not recorded which). CDR3 protein: CSARDGSSYNEQFF. The CDR3, as DNA: TGCAGTGCTAGAGACGGGAGCTCCTACAATGAGCAGTTCTTC.